Described below is a single T cell receptor beta chain sequence and its context. Its specificity is unknown. TCRdb called the RT-PCR reads again in MiXCR, with one record for every CDR3 protein. The repertoire consists of 650,000 or so distinct CDR3 sequences, with approximately 14% occurring once and the leading ten covering around 7.6%. These data come from a study of response to subunit inactivated influenza vaccine. Whole-study results and caveats: The authors suggested that few new T cells are recruited per seasonal influenza vaccination.

V was clipped by 3 bases and J by 5 bases; unmatched bases: 19. CDR3 size: 19 residues. Germline-derived CDR1 and CDR2 are ENHRY and SYGVKD. V and J are TRBV10-3 and TRBJ2-1; TRBD2 aligns across 7 bases. This clonotype was sampled from a man aged 50 to 60 who received an inactivated influenza vaccine. The sequencing here drew on PBMCs from blood, taken less than 15 days before vaccination. CDR3 sequence: CAISDPGLPTLNINNEQFF. The CDR3, as DNA: TGTGCCATCAGTGATCCGGGACTACCAACTCTTAACATAAACAATGAGCAGTTCTTC.